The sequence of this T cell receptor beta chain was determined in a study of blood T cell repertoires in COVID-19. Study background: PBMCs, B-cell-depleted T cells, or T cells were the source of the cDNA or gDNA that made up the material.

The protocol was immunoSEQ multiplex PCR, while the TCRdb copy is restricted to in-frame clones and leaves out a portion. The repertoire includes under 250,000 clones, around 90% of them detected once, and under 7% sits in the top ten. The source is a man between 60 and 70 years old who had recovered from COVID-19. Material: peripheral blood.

CDR3 loop: CASSIPDRGNGYTF. In nucleotides, the CDR3 is TGTGCCAGCAGCATTCCTGACAGGGGGAATGGCTACACCTTC. The gene calls are TRBV7-9 and TRBJ1-2; 9 bases are shared with TRBD1. Per germline, CDR1 SEHNR and CDR2 FQNEAQ (reference sequence). The V gene end was trimmed by 5 bases and the J gene end by 6 bases; junction bases not matched to a gene: 7. This CDR3 has 14 residues.